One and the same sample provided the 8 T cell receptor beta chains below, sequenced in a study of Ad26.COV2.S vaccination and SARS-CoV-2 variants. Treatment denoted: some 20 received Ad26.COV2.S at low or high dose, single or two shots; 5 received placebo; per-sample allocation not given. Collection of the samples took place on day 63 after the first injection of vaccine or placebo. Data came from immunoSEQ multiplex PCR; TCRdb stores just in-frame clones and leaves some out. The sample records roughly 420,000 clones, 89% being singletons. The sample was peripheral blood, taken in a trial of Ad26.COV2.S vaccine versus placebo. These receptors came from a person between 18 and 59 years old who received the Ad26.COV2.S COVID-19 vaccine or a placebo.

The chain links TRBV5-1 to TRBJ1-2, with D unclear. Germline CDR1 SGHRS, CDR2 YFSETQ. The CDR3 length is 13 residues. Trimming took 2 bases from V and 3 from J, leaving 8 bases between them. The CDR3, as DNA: TGCGCCAGCAGCTTTCAGCCCGACTATGGCTACACCTTC. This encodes CASSFQPDYGYTF.

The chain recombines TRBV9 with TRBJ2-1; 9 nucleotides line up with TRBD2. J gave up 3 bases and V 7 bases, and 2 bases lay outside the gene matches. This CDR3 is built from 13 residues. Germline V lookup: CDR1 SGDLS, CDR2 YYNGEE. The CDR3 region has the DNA TGTGCCAGCGCTAGCGGGGACTACAATGAGCAGTTCTTC. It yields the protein CASASGDYNEQFF.

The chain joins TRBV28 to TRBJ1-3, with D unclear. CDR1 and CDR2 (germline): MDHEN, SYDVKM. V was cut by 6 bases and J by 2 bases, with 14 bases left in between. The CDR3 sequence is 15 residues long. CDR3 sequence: CASSEWGRPGNTIYF. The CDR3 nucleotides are TGTGCCAGCAGCGAGTGGGGTAGACCTGGAAACACCATATATTTT.

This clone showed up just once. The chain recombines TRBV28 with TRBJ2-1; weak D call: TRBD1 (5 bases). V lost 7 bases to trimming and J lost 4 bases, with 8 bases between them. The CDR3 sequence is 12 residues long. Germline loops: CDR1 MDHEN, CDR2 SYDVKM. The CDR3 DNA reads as TGTGCCAGCAAGACAGAGTACAATGAGCAGTTCTTC. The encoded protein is CASKTEYNEQFF. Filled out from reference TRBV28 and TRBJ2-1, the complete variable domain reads DVKVTQSSRYLVKRTGEKVFLECVQDMDHENMFWYRQDPGLGLRLIYFSYDVKMKEKGDIPEGYSVSREKKERFSLILESASTNQTSMYLCASKTEYNEQFFGPGTRLTVL.

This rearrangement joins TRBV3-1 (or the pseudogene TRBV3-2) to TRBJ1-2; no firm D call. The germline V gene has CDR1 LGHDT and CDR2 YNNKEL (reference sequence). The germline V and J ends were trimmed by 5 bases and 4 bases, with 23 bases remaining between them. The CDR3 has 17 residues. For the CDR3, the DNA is TGTGCCAGCAGCGCTCCACCGGGCCGGGGATATGGCTATGGCTACACCTTC. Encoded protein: CASSAPPGRGYGYGYTF.

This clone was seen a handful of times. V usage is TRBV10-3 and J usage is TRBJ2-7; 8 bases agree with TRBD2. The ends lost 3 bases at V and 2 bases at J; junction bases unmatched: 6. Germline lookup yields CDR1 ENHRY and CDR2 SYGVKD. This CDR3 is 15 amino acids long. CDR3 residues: CAISDSGIGPYEQYV. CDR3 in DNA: TGTGCCATCAGTGATAGCGGGATAGGTCCCTACGAGCAGTACGTC.

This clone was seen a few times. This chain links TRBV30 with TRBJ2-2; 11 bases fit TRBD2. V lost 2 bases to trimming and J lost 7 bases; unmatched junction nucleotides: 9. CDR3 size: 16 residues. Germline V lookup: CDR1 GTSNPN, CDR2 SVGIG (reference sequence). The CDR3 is CAWSSLAGGPGGELFF. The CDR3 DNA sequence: TGTGCCTGGAGTTCATTAGCGGGAGGGCCCGGCGGGGAGCTGTTTTTT.

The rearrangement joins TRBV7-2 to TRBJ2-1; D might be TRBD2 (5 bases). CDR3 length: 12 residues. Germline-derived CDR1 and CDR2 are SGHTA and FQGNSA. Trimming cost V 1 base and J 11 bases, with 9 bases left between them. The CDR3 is CASSLDRGKQFF. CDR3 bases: TGTGCCAGCAGCTTAGATCGGGGAAAGCAGTTCTTC.